This T cell receptor beta chain was sequenced in a study of blood T cells in healthy people across ages. About this clonotype: Antigen specificity is unknown.

Findings and caveats of the study: Estimates drawn from one million T cells were deemed to understate diversity. While age rose, TCR beta diversity per million T cells dropped in a roughly linear way. As naive T cell percentage varied, TCR beta diversity correlated strongly with it.

With a J-beta primer mix and a sample-barcoded 5' primer, a second PCR ran 7 to 11 cycles. No fewer than 3 million CDR3-containing paired-end reads came from each sample. Using its own MiXCR run on the 5' RACE reads, TCRdb lists one record per CDR3 protein. The sample records about a million distinct CDR3 sequences, around 46% being singletons. CDR3 length: 13 amino acids. Trimming removed 4 bases at V and 10 bases at J, with 18 bases between. In germline, CDR1 is DFQATT, CDR2 SNEGSKA (reference sequence). The sequence was obtained from a young man in good health. This chain uses TRBV20-1 with TRBJ2-3; D tentatively fits TRBD1 or TRBD2 (5 bases each). The specimen sequenced was blood. For the CDR3, the DNA is TGCAGTGCTACCCGGGACCACAATTCGCCGCAGTATTTT. Its protein product is CSATRDHNSPQYF.